What follows describes a single T cell receptor (beta chain). The specificity of this receptor is unknown. One base away there is no much larger clone; base qualities are not given. Measured from the cysteine to the phenylalanine, the CDR3 is 12 residues long. The read is trimmed to its CDR3 DNA, 36 bases read in frame from base 1. From a lookup of the germline V gene, CDR1 and CDR2 are SGHDN and FVKESK. V is shortened by 2 bases, J by 8 bases, and the region joining them spans 9 bases. This specimen belongs to a study of T cell responses to AZD1222 COVID-19 vaccine (TCRdb year 2021). Background for the entire study: AZD1222 recipients given second doses at about 4 weeks or at about 12 weeks were pooled, since spike-specific TCR depth and breadth were not found to differ between the two schedules. TCR sequencing covered more than 230 trial participants: 200 to 210 given two doses of AZD1222 and about 26 given two doses of MenACWY control vaccine. Trial participants were enrolled into age subgroups of 18-55, 56-69 and 70-plus years, which contained approximately 150, 30 and 60 TCR-sequenced participants, respectively.

The CDR3 regions of human TCRbeta chains were subjected to immunosequencing. The paper's data handling went like this. Repertoire TCRs were checked for matches against a reference library of SARS-CoV-2-specific TCRs that had been generated using the MIRA antigen-specificity platform. Breadth was defined as the fraction of unique TCRs that were SARS-CoV-2-associated. Depth was defined as the fraction of total T cells that were SARS-CoV-2-associated. Using the MIRA data, each spike-specific TCR was mapped to the spike region that the TCR reacts to and placed in a CD4 or CD8 class. Log10-transformed breadth and depth values were compared by one-way ANOVA with Sidak's multiple comparisons tests. TCRdb mirrors the immuneACCESS table, restricted to in-frame sequences. Some clones are absent from its copies; in checked studies, under half trace to an unresolved V gene, and the reason for the others is unknown. V and J calls and clone size come straight from that table; D and trimming were deduced from the DNA. This sample is represented by about 140,000 clones; around 88% of them were singletons. Around 3.6% of the sample lies in the top ten.

What the time point label conveys for this sample: baseline before first vaccination. Vaccinee samples came from UK trials COV001 and COV002, including a single-blind randomized controlled phase 2/3 trial of AZD1222 (ChAdOx1 nCoV-19) in healthy adults. Trial participant PBMC samples were collected at day 0 and day 28 after the second dose for TCRbeta chain sequencing. Overall study results and their limits: Because no day 14 peak-response samples were available, the repertoires could be characterized only after the peak T cell response. In the small 56-69-year group, the increase in depth fell short of significance, most likely because of low power. After two AZD1222 doses, both the breadth and the depth of spike-specific TCRs were significantly higher than at day 0 and than in MenACWY recipients. Only a handful of AZD1222 recipients were SARS-CoV-2 seropositive at baseline, limiting conclusions about previously exposed vaccinees. Reportedly, close to half of the unique spike-specific TCRs recognized epitopes lying outside the regions that are mutated in the B.1.351 and B.1.1.7 variants. The vaccine-associated CD4 TCRs covered the entire spike protein, and the dominant responses fell in regions 160-218 and 743-854. Participants were mostly white British, with more females than males. The authors suggested clonal diversity may have been underestimated.

This clonotype originated in an adult in good health. Sample: peripheral blood, taken on day 0 of AZD1222 vaccination. In this chain, TRBV14 is recombined with TRBJ1-1, with TRBD1 perhaps the D gene, on 6 matching bases. DNA sequence: TGTGCCAGCAGCCAAATCGGGGGCGAAGCTTTCTTT. This codes for CASSQIGGEAFF. The entire variable domain, with the stretches around the CDR3 drawn from the reference TRBV14 and TRBJ1-1 proteins, is EAGVTQFPSHSVIEKGQTVTLRCDPISGHDNLYWYRRVMGKEIKFLLHFVKESKQDESGMPNNRFLAERTGGTYSTLKVQPAELEDSGVYFCASSQIGGEAFFGQGTRLTVV.